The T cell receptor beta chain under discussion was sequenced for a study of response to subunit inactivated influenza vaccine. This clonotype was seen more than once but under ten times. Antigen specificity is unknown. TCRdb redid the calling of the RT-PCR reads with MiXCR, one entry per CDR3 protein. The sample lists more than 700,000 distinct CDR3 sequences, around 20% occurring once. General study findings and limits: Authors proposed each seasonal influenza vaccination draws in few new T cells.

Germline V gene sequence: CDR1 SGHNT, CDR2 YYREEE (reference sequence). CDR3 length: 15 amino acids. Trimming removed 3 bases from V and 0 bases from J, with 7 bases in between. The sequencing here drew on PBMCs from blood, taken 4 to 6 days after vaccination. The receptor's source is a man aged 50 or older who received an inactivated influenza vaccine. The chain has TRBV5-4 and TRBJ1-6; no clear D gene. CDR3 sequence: CASSSWSSYNSPLHF. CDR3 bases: TGTGCCAGCAGCTCATGGAGCTCCTATAATTCACCCCTCCACTTT.